This TCR beta chain was sequenced during a study of shared clonotypes between healthy human individuals. Overall study: Three plates were used per donor for CD4 naive, three for CD4 memory, two for CD8 naive and one for CD8 memory.

The germline V gene has CDR1 SEHNR and CDR2 FQNEAQ (reference sequence). V was pared by 5 bases and J by 8 bases, with 16 bases between. This CDR3 is 15 amino acids long. Turning to this clone: What it binds is not known.

Overall study findings and caveats: Non-shared clonotypes were found to have lower generation probabilities than the clonotypes that were shared by all four of the sorted-subset donors.

Terminally differentiated effector memory CD45RA+ cells were excluded by CCR7 positive selection of CD45RO-negative cells. TCRdb's table, derived via immunoSEQ multiplex PCR, lists solely in-frame clones and lacks some. The data contain about 1,900,000 clones, 85% to 95% of them singletons. The sequencing sample was made of naive CD8+ T cells sorted from blood. This TCR was recovered from a man aged 18 to 29 in good health. V and J are TRBV7-9 and TRBJ1-6; D is uncertain. The CDR3 region is CASSELAGEDSPLHF. In DNA form, the CDR3 reads TGTGCCAGCAGCGAATTGGCGGGAGAGGATTCACCCCTCCACTTT.